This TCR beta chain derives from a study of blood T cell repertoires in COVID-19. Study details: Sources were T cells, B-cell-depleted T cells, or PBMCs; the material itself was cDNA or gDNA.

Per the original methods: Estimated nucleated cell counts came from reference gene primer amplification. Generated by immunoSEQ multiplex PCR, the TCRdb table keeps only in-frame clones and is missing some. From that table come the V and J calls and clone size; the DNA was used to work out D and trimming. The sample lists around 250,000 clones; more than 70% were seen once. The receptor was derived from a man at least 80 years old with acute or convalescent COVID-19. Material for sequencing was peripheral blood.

The CDR3 DNA sequence: TGCGCCAGCAGTTTTGGACAGGGGGCGCGAGGAAACACCATATATTTT. Translated, it gives CASSFGQGARGNTIYF. The chain joins TRBV5-1 to TRBJ1-3; 11 bases agree with TRBD1. Germline CDR1 is SGHRS and CDR2 is YFSETQ. J gave up 4 bases and V 5 bases, and 8 bases lay outside the gene matches. CDR3 length equals 16 residues. The variable domain in full, completed from reference TRBV5-1 and TRBJ1-3, reads KAGVTQTPRYLIKTRGQQVTLSCSPISGHRSVSWYQQTPGQGLQFLFEYFSETQRNKGNFPGRFSGRQFSNSRSEMNVSTLELGDSALYLCASSFGQGARGNTIYFGEGSWLTVV.